The 27 T cell receptor beta chains presented below share a single source sample, sequenced in a study of blood T cells in healthy people across ages. Alongside a J-beta primer mix, a sample-barcoded 5' primer served in a second PCR lasting roughly 6 to 12 cycles. A single record per CDR3 protein comes from TCRdb applying MiXCR to the 5' RACE reads. The sample records hundreds of thousands of distinct CDR3 sequences, roughly 48% being singletons. The sequenced sample consisted of blood. These receptors originate from a man aged 25-45 years in good health.

This clonotype was seen only a few times. The V gene is TRBV20-1, the J gene TRBJ2-3; TRBD2 agrees at 11 bases. With 3 bases clipped from V and 5 bases from J, the junction kept 16 bases outside the gene matches. The CDR3 covers 18 residues. The germline CDR1 and CDR2 sequences are DFQATT and SNEGSKA (reference sequence). The CDR3 DNA reads as TGCAGTGCTAGGGGGACTAGCGGATCTCTAATCAGGGTAGATACGCAGTATTTT. It yields the protein CSARGTSGSLIRVDTQYF.

This sequence joins TRBV2 and TRBJ2-3, with 8 bases fitting TRBD2. CDR1 is SNHLY, CDR2 FYNNEI, per germline. The V gene end was trimmed by 7 bases and the J gene end by 4 bases; junction bases not matched to a gene: 16. This CDR3 comprises 17 residues. The CDR3 loop is CASTTGAAGGRADTQYF. The CDR3 DNA sequence: TGTGCCAGCACCACTGGGGCGGCGGGGGGCAGAGCAGATACGCAGTATTTT.

V usage is TRBV7-2 and J usage is TRBJ2-3; D is possibly TRBD2 (7 bases). V was shortened by 1 base and J by 4 bases, with 15 bases between the two germline ends. CDR3 length: 16 amino acids. Per germline, CDR1 SGHTA and CDR2 FQGNSA. The CDR3 DNA reads as TGTGCCAGCAGCTTAGGGGGGGGGCCAGTGTCAGATACGCAGTATTTT. Protein product: CASSLGGGPVSDTQYF.

J is TRBJ2-5 and V is TRBV6-1; D could derive from TRBD1 or TRBD2 (7 bases each). Germline assignment: CDR1 MNHNS and CDR2 SASEGT. V was pared by 3 bases and J by 5 bases, with 13 bases between. This CDR3 comprises 14 residues. CDR3 in DNA: TGTGCCAGCAGTGATAACAGGGGAGGGGAGACCCAGTACTTC. Translation: CASSDNRGGETQYF.

Only a few counts were recorded for this clonotype. V usage is TRBV7-2 and J usage is TRBJ2-7; 13 nucleotides line up with TRBD2. After removal of 4 bases from V and 4 bases from J, the junction contained 7 bases not matched to a gene. This CDR3 has 16 residues. Germline CDR1 and CDR2: SGHTA and FQGNSA. Here the CDR3 DNA reads TGTGCCAGCAGCTCCCGGACTAGCGGGAGTAGGTACGAGCAGTACTTC. It encodes CASSSRTSGSRYEQYF.

V gene TRBV13 combines with J gene TRBJ1-2, with TRBD1 matching over 7 bases. The CDR3 sequence is 15 residues long. J gave up 7 bases and V 3 bases, and 11 bases lay outside the gene matches. CDR1 is PRHDT and CDR2 is FYEKMQ in the germline V gene (reference sequence). The CDR3 loop reads CASSFGARGSSGYTF. CDR3 DNA sequence: TGTGCCAGCAGCTTTGGGGCCAGGGGGAGTTCTGGCTACACCTTC.

The gene calls are TRBV6-1 and TRBJ1-2; 9 bases line up with TRBD1. The CDR3 extends over 17 amino acids. Germline V CDR1 and CDR2: MNHNS, SASEGT. After removal of 6 bases from V and 8 bases from J, the junction contained 19 bases not matched to a gene. This CDR3 is CASSRTGGDYVSGGYTF. CDR3 nucleotides: TGTGCCAGCAGCCGAACAGGGGGCGACTACGTTTCGGGGGGCTACACCTTC.

This clonotype was observed a handful of times. The chain couples TRBV29-1 to TRBJ1-2; D call uncertain. The CDR3 is 13 residues long. From germline, CDR1 is SQVTM and CDR2 ANQGSEA. The V gene lost 5 bases and the J gene lost 0 bases, with 10 bases spanning the gap. CDR3 in amino acids: CSVYGGTNYGYTF. The CDR3, as DNA: TGCAGCGTTTATGGCGGAACTAACTATGGCTACACCTTC. Variable domain in full (rest from reference TRBV29-1 and TRBJ1-2): SAVISQKPSRDICQRGTSLTIQCQVDSQVTMMFWYRQQPGQSLTLIATANQGSEATYESGFVIDKFPISRPNLTFSTLTVSNMSPEDSSIYLCSVYGGTNYGYTFGSGTRLTVV.

The genes are TRBV5-4 and TRBJ2-5; 10 nucleotides line up with TRBD1. The CDR3 is 14 amino acids. Germline lookup yields CDR1 SGHNT and CDR2 YYREEE (reference sequence). V lost 4 bases, J lost 3 bases, and 3 bases stayed unmatched. Here the CDR3 DNA reads TGTGCCAGCAGCCGACAGGGGGCCAAAGAGACCCAGTACTTC. Translating it yields CASSRQGAKETQYF.

This clonotype has a handful of counts. This chain links TRBV3-1 with TRBJ1-2, with D unresolved. CDR3 length: 14 residues. Trimming took off 2 bases at V and 0 bases at J, with 7 bases between the two ends. The V gene's germline CDR1 is LGHDT and CDR2 YNNKEL (reference sequence). The chain's CDR3 is CASSQMSSNYGYTF. In DNA form, the CDR3 reads TGTGCCAGCAGCCAAATGTCATCTAACTATGGCTACACCTTC. Variable domain in full (rest from reference TRBV3-1 and TRBJ1-2): DTAVSQTPKYLVTQMGNDKSIKCEQNLGHDTMYWYKQDSKKFLKIMFSYNNKELIINETVPNRFSPKSPDKAHLNLHINSLELGDSAVYFCASSQMSSNYGYTFGSGTRLTVV.

Concerning this clonotype itself: Germline is not matched at one junction end, which may reflect a read error. The chain couples TRBV24-1 to TRBJ2-3, with 14 bases fitting TRBD2. This CDR3 is built from 18 residues. CDR1 is KGHDR and CDR2 is SFDVKD in the germline V gene. The CDR3 region has the DNA TGTGTCACCAGTGGATCCGGACTAGCGGGGGGAATTGGAGACACGCAGTATTTT. Protein product: CVTSGSGLAGGIGDTQYF.

The rearrangement links TRBV20-1 to TRBJ1-6; unclear D gene. Germline CDR1 DFQATT, CDR2 SNEGSKA (reference sequence). The CDR3 runs to 19 residues. The V end was cut by 0 bases, the J end by 10 bases, with 28 bases between. Here the CDR3 DNA reads TGCAGTGCTAGAGACCCAAGGCAGGTCCCTAATTGGATACGCTCACCCCTCCACTTT. This sequence encodes CSARDPRQVPNWIRSPLHF.

This clonotype was recorded many times. This chain links TRBV28 with TRBJ2-3, with no clear D. V was clipped by 7 bases and J by 7 bases, with 18 bases between them. CDR3 length: 14 residues. Germline CDR1 and CDR2: MDHEN and SYDVKM. CDR3 residues: CASKDGHLRNTQYF. In DNA, the CDR3 is TGTGCCAGCAAGGATGGCCACTTGAGGAATACGCAGTATTTT.

This clonotype was seen many times. This chain uses TRBV20-1 with TRBJ2-3; 12 bases agree with TRBD2. Trimming took 0 bases from V and 9 from J; bases not matched to a gene: 10. Germline V gives CDR1 DFQATT, CDR2 SNEGSKA (reference sequence). The CDR3 sequence is 16 residues long. The CDR3 DNA reads TGCAGTGCTAGAGATTCGGCTAGCGGGGGGGCAGGCACGCAGTATTTT. As protein: CSARDSASGGAGTQYF.

This chain links TRBV6-5 with TRBJ2-5; either TRBD1 or TRBD2 may fit D (5 bases each). Between the trimmed V and J ends, which lost 4 bases and 4 bases, there was a span of 10 bases. Looked up from germline, CDR1 is MNHEY and CDR2 is SVGAGI. This CDR3 is 13 amino acids long. The CDR3, as DNA: TGTGCCAGCAGTTGGGACCAAGGAGAGACCCAGTACTTC. Its protein product is CASSWDQGETQYF.

The sample holds many counts of this clonotype. The chain combines TRBV4-1 with TRBJ2-4, with unresolved D. The ends were cut back, 0 bases at V and 1 base at J, with 4 bases in the middle. This CDR3 has 14 amino acids. CDR1 is MGHRA and CDR2 is YSYEKL in the germline V gene. The CDR3 DNA is TGCGCCAGCAGCCAAGAGGTGGCCAAAAACATTCAGTACTTC. Translating it yields CASSQEVAKNIQYF.

The chain is built from TRBV4-1 and TRBJ2-3; D assignment may be TRBD1 or TRBD2 (5 bases each). The germline V and J ends were trimmed by 0 bases and 9 bases, with 10 bases remaining between them. Germline V gene data show CDR1 as MGHRA and CDR2 as YSYEKL. CDR3 length: 13 amino acids. In DNA, the CDR3 is TGCGCCAGCAGCCAAGATTCCGGGACCACGCAGTATTTT. This codes for CASSQDSGTTQYF.

This clonotype was counted between two and nine times. The chain links TRBV28 to TRBJ2-7, with TRBD2 matching 7 bases. J was trimmed by 2 bases and V by 6 bases; bases with no gene match: 7. The CDR3 is 14 residues long. Germline-derived CDR1 and CDR2 are MDHEN and SYDVKM. The CDR3 region is CASRTLTSAYEQYF. The DNA of the CDR3 is TGTGCCAGCAGAACCCTAACTAGCGCCTACGAGCAGTACTTC.

This clonotype appeared many times. J is TRBJ1-4 and V is TRBV5-1; the match to TRBD1 covers 7 bases. The V segment lost 2 bases and the J segment 7 bases; nucleotides outside the gene matches: 8. Germline CDR1 is SGHRS and CDR2 is YFSETQ. This CDR3 has 15 amino acids. The CDR3 region is CASSFTGTATEKLFF. The CDR3 DNA follows: TGCGCCAGCAGCTTTACCGGGACAGCGACTGAAAAACTGTTTTTT.

The chain recombines TRBV27 with TRBJ2-1, with 7 positions matching TRBD2. Germline CDR1 reads MNHEY; CDR2 reads SMNVEV (reference sequence). This CDR3 contains 16 residues. V shed 2 bases, J shed 10 bases, and the junction held 14 bases outside the gene matches. CDR3 protein: CASSLLGREGLYEQFF. CDR3 sequence (DNA): TGTGCCAGCAGTTTACTCGGCAGGGAGGGACTATACGAGCAGTTCTTC.

Details on this clonotype: A much larger clone lies a single base off, so this may be a read error. The genes are TRBV2 and TRBJ2-5; TRBD2 aligns across 8 bases. V was pared by 6 bases and J by 11 bases, with 14 bases of the junction left unmatched. From germline, CDR1 is SNHLY and CDR2 FYNNEI. CDR3 size: 14 residues. The CDR3 nucleotides are TGTGCCAGCAGCTCAGGACTAGCCTCTAATGAGCAGTACTTC. Translating it yields CASSSGLASNEQYF. Full variable domain (missing parts from reference TRBV2 and TRBJ2-5): EPEVTQTPSHQVTQMGQEVILRCVPISNHLYFYWYRQILGQKVEFLVSFYNNEISEKSEIFDDQFSVERPDGSNFTLKIRSTKLEDSAMYFCASSSGLASNEQYFGPGTRLLVL.

The V gene is TRBV4-3, the J gene TRBJ2-1, with D perhaps assigned TRBD1 or TRBD2 (5 bases each). V was pared by 4 bases and J by 0 bases, with 10 bases between. The CDR3 runs to 15 residues. Germline loops: CDR1 LGHNA, CDR2 YSLEER. CDR3 bases: TGCGCCAGCAGCCCCTCCGGGACCTCCTACAATGAGCAGTTCTTC. It translates to CASSPSGTSYNEQFF.

This clonotype was detected a few times. The CDR3 here is CASSQDPRGSGANVLTF. The CDR3 DNA is TGTGCCAGCAGCCAAGATCCTCGGGGATCTGGGGCCAACGTCCTGACTTTC. The genes are TRBV3-1 and TRBJ2-6; a possible D gene is TRBD2 (5 bases). V was cut by 0 bases and J by 1 base, with 10 bases left in between. Germline V gene data show CDR1 as LGHDT and CDR2 as YNNKEL (reference sequence). The length of the CDR3 is 17 residues.

This clonotype has just one count. The rearrangement uses TRBV7-9 and TRBJ1-1, with D perhaps matching TRBD1 (5 bases). The V end was cut by 0 bases, the J end by 7 bases, with 9 bases between. Germline V CDR1 and CDR2: SEHNR, FQNEAQ (reference sequence). This CDR3 spans 13 amino acids. The CDR3 DNA is TGTGCCAGCAGCTTAGCCAGGGCCCGTGAAGCTTTCTTT. It is translated as CASSLARAREAFF.

Details on this clonotype: One end of the junction fails to match germline, which may point to a read error. The V call is TRBV28, the J call TRBJ2-7; TRBD1 matches 9 bases. The CDR3 covers 15 residues. Germline CDR1 is MDHEN and CDR2 is SYDVKM. The CDR3 coding sequence is TGTACCAGCAGTTCGGCCGGGACAGGGACCTACGAGCAGTACTTC. Translating gives CTSSSAGTGTYEQYF.

The gene calls are TRBV4-1 and TRBJ1-5; D is unresolved. Trimming removed 0 bases from V and 1 base from J, with 10 bases in between. Germline values: CDR1 MGHRA, CDR2 YSYEKL. This CDR3 is 16 amino acids long. Here the CDR3 DNA reads TGCGCCAGCAGCCAAGACGGCACCTTGAGCAATCAGCCCCAGCATTTT. Residues: CASSQDGTLSNQPQHF.

The chain has TRBV20-1 and TRBJ2-5; D not certain. CDR1 and CDR2 from the germline V gene are DFQATT and SNEGSKA (reference sequence). Trimming took off 5 bases at V and 11 bases at J, with 15 bases between the two ends. The CDR3 contains 11 residues. DNA of the CDR3: TGCAGTGCTCCCCACCACAATGAGCAGTACTTC. This codes for CSAPHHNEQYF.